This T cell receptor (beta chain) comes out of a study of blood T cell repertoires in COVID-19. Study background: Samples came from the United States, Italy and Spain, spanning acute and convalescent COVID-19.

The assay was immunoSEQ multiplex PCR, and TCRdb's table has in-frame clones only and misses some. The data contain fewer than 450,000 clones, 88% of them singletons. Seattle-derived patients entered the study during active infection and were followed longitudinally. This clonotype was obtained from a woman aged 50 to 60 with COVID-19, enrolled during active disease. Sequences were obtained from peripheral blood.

CDR3 sequence (DNA): TGCGCCAGCTTCCCCTCACTAGCGGGGATGTACAATGAGCAGTTCTTC. Translation gives CASFPSLAGMYNEQFF. This rearrangement joins TRBV10-2 to TRBJ2-1; 10 bases line up with TRBD2. Per germline, CDR1 WSHSY and CDR2 SAAADI. CDR3 length equals 16 residues. After removal of 8 bases from V and 4 bases from J, the junction contained 11 bases not matched to a gene.